This TCR beta chain was found in a study of T cell changes during pregnancy in multiple sclerosis. The table came from immunoSEQ multiplex PCR; TCRdb's copy has only in-frame clones and leaves some out. The data contain 40,000 to 50,000 clones, almost 95% of them singletons. With V trimmed by 6 bases and J by 3 bases, 3 bases remained unmatched. Germline loops: CDR1 LNHDA, CDR2 SQIVND (reference sequence). The CDR3 loop spans 16 amino acids. Sample: CD8+ T cells from peripheral blood mononuclear cells, taken in the first trimester of pregnancy. This sequence originates from a female donor with multiple sclerosis, enrolled in a pregnancy study. The chain is built from TRBV19 and TRBJ2-2; TRBD2 matches 14 bases. DNA for the CDR3: TGTGCCAGTAGCGGGACTAGCGGGAGTTACACCGGGGAGCTGTTTTTT. As protein: CASSGTSGSYTGELFF.